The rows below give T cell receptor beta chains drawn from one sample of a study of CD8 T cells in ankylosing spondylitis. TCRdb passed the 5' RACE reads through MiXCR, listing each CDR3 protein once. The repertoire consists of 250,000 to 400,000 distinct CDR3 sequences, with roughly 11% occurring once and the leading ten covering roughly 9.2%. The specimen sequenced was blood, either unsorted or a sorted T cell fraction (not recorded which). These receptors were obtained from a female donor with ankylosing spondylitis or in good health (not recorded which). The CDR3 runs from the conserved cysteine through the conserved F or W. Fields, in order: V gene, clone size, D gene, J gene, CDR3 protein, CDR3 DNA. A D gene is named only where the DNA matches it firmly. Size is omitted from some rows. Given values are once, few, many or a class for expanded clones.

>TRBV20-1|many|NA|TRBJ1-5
CSARSGNSGNQPQHF
TGCAGTGCTAGATCCGGGAATAGTGGCAATCAGCCCCAGCATTTT
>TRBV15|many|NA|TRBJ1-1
CATSRTDTEAFF
TGTGCCACCAGCCGGACAGACACTGAAGCTTTCTTT
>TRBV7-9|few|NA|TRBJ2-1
CASSLGFHNEQFF
TGTGCCAGCAGCTTAGGTTTTCACAATGAGCAGTTCTTC
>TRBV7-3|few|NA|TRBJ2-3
CASSLDAISTDTQYF
TGTGCCAGCAGCTTAGACGCTATAAGCACAGATACGCAGTATTTT
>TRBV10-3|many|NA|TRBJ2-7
CAISRSSYEQYF
TGTGCCATCTCTCGAAGCTCCTACGAGCAGTACTTC
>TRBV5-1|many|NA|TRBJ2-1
CASSLLVGVGEQFF
TGCGCCAGCAGCTTGTTGGTAGGGGTTGGCGAGCAGTTCTTC
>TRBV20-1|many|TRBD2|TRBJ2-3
CSARTSGRTDTQYF
TGCAGTGCGAGGACTAGCGGGAGAACGGATACGCAGTATTTT
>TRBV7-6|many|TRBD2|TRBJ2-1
CASSPVGLAGWNEQFF
TGTGCCAGCAGCCCTGTCGGACTAGCGGGTTGGAATGAGCAGTTCTTC
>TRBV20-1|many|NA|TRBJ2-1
CSASPVHNEQFF
TGCAGTGCTAGCCCCGTTCACAATGAGCAGTTCTTC
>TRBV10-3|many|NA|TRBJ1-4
CAISESREKLFF
TGTGCCATCAGTGAGTCTCGGGAAAAACTGTTTTTT
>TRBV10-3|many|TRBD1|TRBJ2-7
CAISGERGLLAYEQYF
TGTGCCATCAGTGGGGAAAGGGGGCTCTTAGCCTACGAGCAGTACTTC
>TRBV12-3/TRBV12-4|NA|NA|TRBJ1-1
CASRTTVNTEAFF
TGTGCCAGCAGAACGACAGTGAACACTGAAGCTTTCTTT
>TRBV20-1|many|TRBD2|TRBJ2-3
CSARDRKREGTDTQYF
TGCAGTGCTAGAGATCGGAAGCGGGAGGGCACAGATACGCAGTATTTT
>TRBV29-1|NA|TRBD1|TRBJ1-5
CSVELGQVGGNQPQHF
TGCAGCGTTGAACTGGGACAGGTTGGGGGCAATCAGCCCCAGCATTTT
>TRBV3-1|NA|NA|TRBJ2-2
CASSQGRLKNTGELFF
TGTGCCAGCAGCCAAGGCCGGCTAAAGAACACCGGGGAGCTGTTTTTT
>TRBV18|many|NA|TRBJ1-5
CASSLSSLGSNQPQHF
TGTGCCAGCTCACTATCTTCGTTGGGTAGCAATCAGCCCCAGCATTTT
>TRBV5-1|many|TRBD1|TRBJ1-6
CASSREDRGSYNSPLHF
TGCGCCAGCAGCAGAGAGGACAGGGGCTCCTATAATTCACCCCTCCACTTT
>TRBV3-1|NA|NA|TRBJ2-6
CASSRRGGLNSGANVLTF
TGTGCCAGCAGCCGCCGTGGGGGTCTAAACTCTGGGGCCAACGTCCTGACTTTC
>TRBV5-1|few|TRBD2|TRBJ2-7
CASSLAQHSGREAYEQYF
TGCGCCAGCAGCTTGGCCCAACATAGCGGGAGGGAGGCCTACGAGCAGTACTTC
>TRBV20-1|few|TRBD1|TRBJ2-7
CSASNKDRLLSYEQYF
TGCAGCGCCAGTAATAAGGACAGGCTCCTATCCTACGAGCAGTACTTC